Following are 14 T cell receptor beta chains from one sample sequenced in a study of blood T cells in healthy people across ages. A second PCR of roughly 7 to 11 cycles used a sample-barcoded 5' primer and a J-beta primer mix. TCRdb analysed the 5' RACE reads with MiXCR anew, one entry per CDR3 protein. The sample lists approximately 830,000 distinct CDR3 sequences; 62% were seen once. Sequencing was done on a sample of blood. Receptors were obtained from a man in his thirties or forties in good health.

The chain combines TRBV5-5 with TRBJ1-1; D not certain. Germline loops: CDR1 SGHKS, CDR2 YYEKEE (reference sequence). There are 16 residues in the CDR3. Trimming removed 4 bases at V and 0 bases at J, with 16 bases between. CDR3: CASSGNRARVNTEAFF. The CDR3 bases are TGTGCCAGCAGCGGGAATAGGGCTCGGGTGAACACTGAAGCTTTCTTT.

This clonotype is a singleton in its sample. V and J are TRBV7-9 and TRBJ1-2; D uncertain. CDR1 SEHNR and CDR2 FQNEAQ come from the germline V gene (reference sequence). V lost 0 bases and J 1 base, leaving 18 bases between the germline ends. This CDR3 contains 18 residues. Written as DNA, the CDR3 is TGTGCCAGCAGCTTAGCCAGGCCGGGTCCCGCGTTTAACTATGGCTACACCTTC. This encodes CASSLARPGPAFNYGYTF.

This clonotype turned up a few times. The rearrangement joins TRBV7-3 to TRBJ2-1, with 9 bases identical to TRBD2. Trimming cost V 4 bases and J 8 bases; bases outside gene matches: 9. The germline gives CDR1 SGHTA, CDR2 FQGTGA. CDR3 length equals 15 residues. The CDR3 DNA follows: TGTGCCAGCAGCTCTCGGCGGACTAGCGTCGATGAGCAGTTCTTC. Its protein is CASSSRRTSVDEQFF.

The chain carries TRBV7-9 and TRBJ1-4; 9 bases fit TRBD1. Germline assignment: CDR1 SEHNR and CDR2 FQNEAQ (reference sequence). V gave up 5 bases and J gave up 7 bases; unmatched junction bases: 5. CDR3 length: 14 amino acids. CDR3: CASSTQGASEKLFF. The CDR3 coding sequence is TGTGCCAGCAGCACACAGGGGGCGAGTGAAAAACTGTTTTTT.

This sequence joins TRBV4-3 and TRBJ2-3; no clear D. CDR1 is LGHNA and CDR2 is YSLEER in the germline V gene. The length of the CDR3 is 14 residues. Trimming left V 4 bases short and J 6 bases short, with 14 bases between. The CDR3 nucleotides are TGCGCCAGCAGCCGGGATACGAATGCGGATACGCAGTATTTT. Translating it yields CASSRDTNADTQYF.

J is TRBJ1-2 and V is TRBV7-2; tentative D call: TRBD1 (6 bases). The CDR3 has 15 amino acids. Germline values: CDR1 SGHTA, CDR2 FQGNSA. V was clipped by 0 bases and J by 2 bases, with 10 bases between them. CDR3 DNA: TGTGCCAGCAGCTTAGCAACAGGGAAGAACTATGGCTACACCTTC. This gives the protein CASSLATGKNYGYTF.

This sequence joins TRBV6-6 and TRBJ2-3, with D possibly called TRBD1 or TRBD2 (5 bases each). Deletions cut 5 bases from V and 2 bases from J, with 14 bases between. CDR3 length equals 15 residues. CDR1 is MNHNY, CDR2 SVGAGI, per germline (reference sequence). Written as DNA, the CDR3 is TGTGCCAGCAGTGCCGGCAGGGAGTCCACAGATACGCAGTATTTT. Translating gives CASSAGRESTDTQYF.

In its sample, this clonotype was seen many times. A single base separates this from a much larger clone, so it may be a read error. This chain links TRBV7-6 with TRBJ2-4, with D possibly called TRBD1 or TRBD2 (5 bases each). Germline V gene lookup returns CDR1 SGHVS and CDR2 FNYEAQ. This CDR3 has 13 amino acids. Deletions cut 8 bases from V and 3 bases from J, with 11 bases between. The CDR3 loop is CASGAGLKNIQYF. For the CDR3, the DNA is TGTGCCAGCGGGGCAGGACTCAAAAACATTCAGTACTTC.

V is TRBV5-1 and J is TRBJ1-4; no clear D gene. V was pared by 2 bases and J by 7 bases, with 12 bases between. The CDR3 is made up of 14 amino acids. Germline V CDR1 and CDR2: SGHRS, YFSETQ. The CDR3 DNA reads as TGCGCCAGCAGCTTAGATCATCGTGGTGAAAAACTGTTTTTT. It is translated as CASSLDHRGEKLFF.

Comments on this clonotype: One end of the junction fails to match germline, which may point to a read error. V and J are TRBV6-1 and TRBJ2-6; either TRBD1 or TRBD2 may fit D (5 bases each). Germline assignment: CDR1 MNHNS and CDR2 SASEGT. CDR3 size: 17 residues. DNA of the CDR3: TGTGCCAGCGGTGAAGGGGACGGAGCCTTTGGGGCCAACGTCCTGACTTTC. It is translated as CASGEGDGAFGANVLTF.

V and J are TRBV24-1 and TRBJ1-2; D might be TRBD1 (5 bases). The CDR3 spans 12 residues. Germline CDR1 reads KGHDR; CDR2 reads SFDVKD. Trimming took 10 bases from V and 4 from J, leaving 12 bases between them. CDR3 in DNA: TGTGCCACTTGGGGGTACCCCTATGGCTACACCTTC. Its translation: CATWGYPYGYTF.

This clonotype came up a few times. CDR3 amino acids: CSAEGTRLLGEQYF. The CDR3 bases are TGCAGTGCTGAGGGGACTAGACTTTTGGGGGAGCAGTACTTC. This chain connects TRBV20-1 to TRBJ2-7; 8 nucleotides align to TRBD2. Germline values: CDR1 DFQATT, CDR2 SNEGSKA (reference sequence). This CDR3 region has 14 residues. With 5 bases clipped from V and 7 bases from J, the junction kept 13 bases outside the gene matches.

The chain combines TRBV28 with TRBJ2-5, with D tentatively TRBD1 (5 bases). This CDR3 region has 16 residues. V was clipped by 2 bases and J by 3 bases, with 16 bases between them. In germline, CDR1 is MDHEN, CDR2 SYDVKM. The CDR3 coding sequence is TGTGCCAGCAGTTTAATAGGACACTTTAGGAAAGAGACCCAGTACTTC. This codes for CASSLIGHFRKETQYF.

The V gene is TRBV29-1, the J gene TRBJ2-4; D could derive from TRBD1 or TRBD2 (6 bases each). With 6 bases removed from V and 7 bases from J, the gap between germline ends came to 19 bases. This CDR3 is built from 14 residues. Per germline, CDR1 SQVTM and CDR2 ANQGSEA. The CDR3 DNA sequence: TGCAGCGTCGAGACGGGGGCTTTTACCAACATTCAGTACTTC. Protein: CSVETGAFTNIQYF.